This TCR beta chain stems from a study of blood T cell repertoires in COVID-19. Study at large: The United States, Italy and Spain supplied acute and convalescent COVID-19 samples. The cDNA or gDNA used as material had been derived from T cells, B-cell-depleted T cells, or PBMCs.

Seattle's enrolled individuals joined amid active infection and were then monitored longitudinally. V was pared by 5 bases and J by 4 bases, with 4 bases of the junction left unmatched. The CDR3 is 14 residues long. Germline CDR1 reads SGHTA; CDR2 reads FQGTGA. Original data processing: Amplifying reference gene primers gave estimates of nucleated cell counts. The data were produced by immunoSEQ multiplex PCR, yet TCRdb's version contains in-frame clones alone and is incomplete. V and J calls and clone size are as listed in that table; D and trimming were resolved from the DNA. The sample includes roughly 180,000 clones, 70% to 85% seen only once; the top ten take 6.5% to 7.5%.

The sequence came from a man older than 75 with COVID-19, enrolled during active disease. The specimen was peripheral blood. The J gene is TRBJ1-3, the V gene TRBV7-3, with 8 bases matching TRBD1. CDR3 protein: CASSRTGRGNTIYF. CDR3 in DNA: TGTGCCAGCAGCCGGACAGGGAGAGGAAACACCATATATTTT.